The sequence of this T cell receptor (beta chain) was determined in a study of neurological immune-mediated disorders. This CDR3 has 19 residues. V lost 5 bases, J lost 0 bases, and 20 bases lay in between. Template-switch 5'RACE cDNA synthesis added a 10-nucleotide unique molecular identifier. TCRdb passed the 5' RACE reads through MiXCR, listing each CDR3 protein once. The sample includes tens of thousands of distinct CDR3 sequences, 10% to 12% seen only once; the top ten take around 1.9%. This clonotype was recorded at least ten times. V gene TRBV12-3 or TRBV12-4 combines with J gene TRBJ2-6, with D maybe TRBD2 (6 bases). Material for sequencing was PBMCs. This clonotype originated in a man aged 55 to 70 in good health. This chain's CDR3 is CASSRRDLTFLSGANVLTF. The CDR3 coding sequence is TGTGCCAGCAGTCGGAGGGACCTAACGTTCCTCTCTGGGGCCAACGTCCTGACTTTC.